This TCR beta chain was captured by sequencing in a study of blood T cell repertoires in COVID-19. The CDR3 runs to 16 residues. The V gene end was trimmed by 4 bases and the J gene end by 3 bases; junction bases not matched to a gene: 6. CDR1 and CDR2 (germline): MDHEN, SYDVKM. The authors' processing: Estimated nucleated cell counts came from reference gene primer amplification. This table comes from immunoSEQ multiplex PCR, and its TCRdb copy is limited to in-frame clones, with some not included. V and J calls and clone size are copied from that table; D and trimming were computed from the DNA. This table has about 410,000 clones, approximately 89% appearing once.

The sequence was collected from a woman in her thirties or forties with COVID-19, enrolled during active disease. Sequenced input: peripheral blood. The rearrangement joins TRBV28 to TRBJ1-4, with TRBD1 matching 9 bases. The CDR3 DNA follows: TGTGCCAGCAGTTCGTTGCGGGACAGGGCTAATGAAAAACTGTTTTTT. Its protein is CASSSLRDRANEKLFF.